These T cell receptor beta chains were read from a single sample in a study of T cells in localized non-small cell lung cancer. Repertoires were generated with immunoSEQ multiplex PCR, while TCRdb's copy carries only in-frame clones and drops some. Found here are around 2,800 clones, about 28% of them singletons; the top ten hold around 6.9%. Specimen: lung tumor tissue, collected before any cancer treatment. The receptor source for this set is a male donor older than 55 with stage II squamous cell lung carcinoma. The CDR3 runs from the conserved cysteine through the conserved F or W. The order of the fields is D gene, J gene, clone size, V gene, CDR3 DNA, CDR3 protein. The D gene is left open where the match is weak. A row's size may be missing; if present it is once, few, many or a size class.

.,TRBJ2-6,.,TRBV19,TGTGCCAGTAGTACACCGGGTCTAGTCGGTGGGGCCAACGTCCTGACTTTC,CASSTPGLVGGANVLTF
TRBD1,TRBJ2-5,.,TRBV11-3,TGTGCCAGCAGCCCCGGGACAGGCGCCTTATTCCAAGAGACCCAGTACTTC,CASSPGTGALFQETQYF
.,TRBJ1-4,.,TRBV6-8,TGTGCCAGCAGTGTGCAGGGAAACTCGGATGAAAAACTGTTTTTT,CASSVQGNSDEKLFF
TRBD1,TRBJ1-4,.,TRBV7-6,TGTGCCAGCAGCTTAGAATTGGGACAGTGGCGGGAAAAACTGTTTTTT,CASSLELGQWREKLFF
.,TRBJ2-5,.,TRBV30,TGTGCCTGGAGTGTAGAGGAGACCCAGTACTTC,CAWSVEETQYF
.,TRBJ1-2,.,TRBV30,TGTGCCTGGAGTCGTGCGACAGGAAGTTCCTATGGCTACACCTTC,CAWSRATGSSYGYTF
TRBD2,TRBJ2-1,.,TRBV5-1,TGCGCCAGCAGCATCCTAGCGGGGCTTAACAATGAGCAGTTCTTC,CASSILAGLNNEQFF
.,TRBJ1-1,medium-sized,TRBV11-3,TGTGCCAGCAGCTCAGGACAGACGAACACTGAAGCTTTCTTT,CASSSGQTNTEAFF
.,TRBJ1-2,few,TRBV5-1,TGCGCCAGCAGCTTGGCCACAGGCCCCGACTATGGCTACACCTTC,CASSLATGPDYGYTF
TRBD1,TRBJ1-3,.,TRBV7-4,TGTGCCAGCAGCTTGTTCTCGGGCGAACAGGGGGCGAGAAACACCATATATTTT,CASSLFSGEQGARNTIYF
.,TRBJ1-5,few,TRBV4-1,TGCGCCAGCAGCCAAGCAGGGTCTGGTCAGCCCCAGCATTTT,CASSQAGSGQPQHF
TRBD2,TRBJ2-1,.,TRBV29-1,TGCAGCCTCGAGAGGCCTTGGACTAGCGGGAGGAATGAGCAGTTCTTC,CSLERPWTSGRNEQFF
.,TRBJ2-1,.,TRBV9,TGTGCCAGCAGCACCTTCCTAGGAAATGAGCAGTTCTTC,CASSTFLGNEQFF
TRBD2,TRBJ2-3,.,TRBV12-5,TGTGCCAGCACCGTGTCGAGTAGCGGGGCAGATACGCAGTATTTT,CASTVSSSGADTQYF
.,TRBJ2-5,few,TRBV6-8,TGTGCCATCGGCACGTCGGGGGCCGGGGAGACCCAGTACTTC,CAIGTSGAGETQYF
.,TRBJ1-1,.,TRBV28,TGTGCCAGCAGTTTTTTCGCCGCCCCGAACACTGAAGCTTTCTTT,CASSFFAAPNTEAFF
TRBD1,TRBJ2-3,.,TRBV5-1,TGCGCCAGCAGCTTGCCCCCACAGGGGCCAGATACGCAGTATTTT,CASSLPPQGPDTQYF
.,TRBJ2-2,medium-sized,TRBV12-2,TGTGCCAGTCATCAGGGTGTGTCGAACACCGGGGAGCTGTTTTTT,CASHQGVSNTGELFF
TRBD2,TRBJ2-3,.,TRBV11-3,TGTGCCAGCAGCCGGAGCGGGAGTGCAGATACGCAGTATTTT,CASSRSGSADTQYF
.,TRBJ1-1,few,TRBV15,TGTGCCACCAGCAGAGTGAAGGCTTTGAACACTGAAGCTTTCTTT,CATSRVKALNTEAFF
TRBD1,TRBJ1-1,.,TRBV5-1,TGCGCCAGCAGCCCCGACAGGGGGCGGACTGAAGCTTTCTTT,CASSPDRGRTEAFF
TRBD1,TRBJ1-6,medium-sized,TRBV6-8,TGTGCCATCAGGGTAGGGACAGCCGATAATTCACCCCTCCACTTT,CAIRVGTADNSPLHF
.,TRBJ2-6,.,TRBV18,TGTGCCAGCTCACCAGGTAATAATCGGGCCAACGTCCTGACTTTC,CASSPGNNRANVLTF
.,TRBJ2-5,.,TRBV29-1,TGCAGCGTCGTCAGTGGTCGAACATCGGAGACCCAGTACTTC,CSVVSGRTSETQYF
TRBD1,TRBJ1-2,medium-sized,TRBV6-8,TGTGCCAGCAGAGCGCCGGGACAGGGGGTTCGGGGCTACACCTTC,CASRAPGQGVRGYTF
.,TRBJ1-1,.,TRBV19,TGTGCCAGTGGCCGGGCCGCCGGTTGGAACACTGAAGCTTTCTTT,CASGRAAGWNTEAFF
TRBD1,TRBJ2-5,.,TRBV19,TGTGCCAGTAGATCGACAGGGTTTGGAAAAGAGACCCAGTACTTC,CASRSTGFGKETQYF
.,TRBJ1-4,.,TRBV19,TGTGCCAGTAGGGGCAGGGGACGGCCCAATGAAAAACTGTTTTTT,CASRGRGRPNEKLFF
TRBD1,TRBJ1-1,few,TRBV6-8,TGTGCCATCAGTTCCGCAGGGGGTGAAGCTTTCTTT,CAISSAGGEAFF
TRBD2,TRBJ2-3,.,TRBV5-1,TGCGCCAGCAGCTTGGGGCTAGCGGGCACAGATACGCAGTATTTT,CASSLGLAGTDTQYF
.,TRBJ2-4,.,TRBV18,TGTGCCAGCTCACCACCGCTGCAGGGGGGGGACATTCAGTACTTC,CASSPPLQGGDIQYF
TRBD2,TRBJ2-5,few,TRBV9,TGTGCCAGCGGGGCGGCGGGGGACCAAGAGACCCAGTACTTC,CASGAAGDQETQYF
TRBD2,TRBJ2-2,.,TRBV29-1,TGCAGCGTTGAAGATCTAGGGAGGGGGAACACCGGGGAGCTGTTTTTT,CSVEDLGRGNTGELFF
TRBD1,TRBJ2-7,medium-sized,TRBV6-8,TGTGCCAGCAGTTCCCTACAGGGGGCCCCTAATGGGCAGTACTTC,CASSSLQGAPNGQYF